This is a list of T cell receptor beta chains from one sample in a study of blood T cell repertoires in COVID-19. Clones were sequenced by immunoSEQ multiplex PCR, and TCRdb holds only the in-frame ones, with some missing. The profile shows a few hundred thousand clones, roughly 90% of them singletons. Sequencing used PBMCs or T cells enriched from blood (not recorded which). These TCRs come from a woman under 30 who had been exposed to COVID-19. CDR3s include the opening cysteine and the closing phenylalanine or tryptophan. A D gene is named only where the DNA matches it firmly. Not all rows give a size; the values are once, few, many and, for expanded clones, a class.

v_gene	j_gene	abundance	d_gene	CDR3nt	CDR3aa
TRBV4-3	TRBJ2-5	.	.	TGCGCCAGCAGCCAAGGTGTAGGCGGGGCAAACCAAGAGACCCAGTACTTC	CASSQGVGGANQETQYF
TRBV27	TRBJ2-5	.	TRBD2	TGTGCCAGCAGTTTATCGTGGACTAGCGGGGGAGAGACCCAGTACTTC	CASSLSWTSGGETQYF
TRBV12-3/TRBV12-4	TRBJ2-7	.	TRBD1	TGTGCCAGCAGCCATGGGACAGACTACGAGCAGTACTTC	CASSHGTDYEQYF
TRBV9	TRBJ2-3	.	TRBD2	TGTGCCAGCACTTTCAGTCGAACTAGCGGGGGGGCCCTGATATCGGATACGCAGTATTTT	CASTFSRTSGGALISDTQYF
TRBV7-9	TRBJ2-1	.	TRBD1	TGTGCCAGCGGAACGGGACAGAGCTCCTACAATGAGCAGTTCTTC	CASGTGQSSYNEQFF
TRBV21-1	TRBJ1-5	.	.	TGTGCCAGCCGACAGGGGGCGACCAATCAGCCCCAGCATTTT	CASRQGATNQPQHF
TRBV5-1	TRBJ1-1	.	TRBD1	TGCGCCAGCAGCTTGATAGGGACAGGAGAGAACACTGAAGCTTTCTTT	CASSLIGTGENTEAFF
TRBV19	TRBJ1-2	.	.	TGTGCCAGTAGTATAGGTCTATCCCACGAGAGATATGGCTACACCTTC	CASSIGLSHERYGYTF
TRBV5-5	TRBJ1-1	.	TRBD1	TGTGCCAGCAGCTTTAATACCGGGACAGCGTTAGCGGTAGGCTTT	CASSFNTGTALAVGF
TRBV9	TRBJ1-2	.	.	TGTGCCAGCAGCAGGGGATCGACGTATGGCTACACCTTC	CASSRGSTYGYTF
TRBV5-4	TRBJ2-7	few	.	TGTGCCAGCAGCTTGGAAGTAGACACAGGGCCGAAATCCTACGAGCAGTACTTC	CASSLEVDTGPKSYEQYF
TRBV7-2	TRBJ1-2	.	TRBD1	TGTGCCAGCAGCTTAGTTTTCGACAGGGGAGATGGCTACACCTTC	CASSLVFDRGDGYTF
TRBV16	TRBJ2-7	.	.	TGTGCCAGCAGCCTAAGGGGACTTCGGTCCTACGAGCAGTACTTC	CASSLRGLRSYEQYF
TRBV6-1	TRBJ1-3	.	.	TGTGCCAGCAGTGGGAACGGACAGTCTATCTCTGGAAACACCATATATTTT	CASSGNGQSISGNTIYF
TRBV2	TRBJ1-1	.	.	TGTGCCAGCAGTGAACACGGGACATCGATAGGAGCTTTCTTT	CASSEHGTSIGAFF
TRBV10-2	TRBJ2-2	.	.	TGCGCCAGCAGTTTCCCAGGGTCCACCGGGGAGCTGTTTTTT	CASSFPGSTGELFF
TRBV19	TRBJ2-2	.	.	TGTGCCGCCACTGGGGGCGGGCACCTGTTTTTT	CAATGGGHLFF
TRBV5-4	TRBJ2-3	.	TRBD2	TGTGCCAGCAGCCGTAGGACTAGCTTTTCAGATACGCAGTATTTT	CASSRRTSFSDTQYF
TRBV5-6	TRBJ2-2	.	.	TGTGCCAGCAGCCCCCTGGGGCGGGGAGCCGGGGAGCTGTTTTTT	CASSPLGRGAGELFF
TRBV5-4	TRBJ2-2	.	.	TGTGCCAGCAGCACCCGGGACTCCTCGACCGGGGAGCTGTTTTTT	CASSTRDSSTGELFF
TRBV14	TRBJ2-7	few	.	TGTGCCAGCAGCCCCAAAGGGAGCGAGCAGTACTTC	CASSPKGSEQYF
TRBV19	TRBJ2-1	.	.	TGTGCCAGTAGTATAGATCGAGTAGCGGAGGCGAACAATGAGCAGTTCTTC	CASSIDRVAEANNEQFF
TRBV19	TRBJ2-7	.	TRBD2	TGTGCCAGTAGGCTACTAGCGGGATCCTCCTACGAGCAGTACTTC	CASRLLAGSSYEQYF
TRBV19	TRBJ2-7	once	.	TGTGCCAGTGGAAATAGCATCCGCGAGCAGTACTTC	CASGNSIREQYF
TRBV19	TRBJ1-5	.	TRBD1	TGTGCCAGTAGTAGGGACAGGAGGAATCAGCCCCAGCATTTT	CASSRDRRNQPQHF
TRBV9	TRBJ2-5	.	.	TGTGCCAGCGGGGGGATCTTCCAAGAGACCCAGTACTTC	CASGGIFQETQYF
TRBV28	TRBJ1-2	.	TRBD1	TGTGCCAGCAGTTCTCATCCGGGACAGGGGCGATATGGCTACACCTTC	CASSSHPGQGRYGYTF
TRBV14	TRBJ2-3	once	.	TGTGCCAGCAGCCGGCCCGGGGAAGGCACAGATACGCAGTATTTT	CASSRPGEGTDTQYF
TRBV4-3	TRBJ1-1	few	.	TGCGCCAGCAGCCGAGGCAGGGAGGGGGCTGAAGCTTTCTTT	CASSRGREGAEAFF
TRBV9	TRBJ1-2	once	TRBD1	TGTGCCAGCAGCCAGAGTGAGGGGGCTTGGTATGGCTACACCTTC	CASSQSEGAWYGYTF
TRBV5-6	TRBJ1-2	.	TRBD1	TGTGCCAGCAGCTGGGGACAGGGCGAGTTTGGCTACACCTTC	CASSWGQGEFGYTF
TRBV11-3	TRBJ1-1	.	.	TGTGCCAGCAGTAAAGGGGTGGACACTGAAGCTTTCTTT	CASSKGVDTEAFF
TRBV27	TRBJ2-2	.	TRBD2	TGTGCCAGCAGTTCGGTAGCGGGAAAGGGGAGCGGGGAGCTGTTTTTT	CASSSVAGKGSGELFF
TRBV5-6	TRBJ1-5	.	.	TGTGCCAGCAGCTTACAGGGTAGTCAGCCCCAGCATTTT	CASSLQGSQPQHF
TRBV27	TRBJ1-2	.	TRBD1	TGTGCCAGCAGGACAGGGCGGGGTGGCTACACCTTC	CASRTGRGGYTF
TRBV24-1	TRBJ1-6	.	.	TGTGCCACCAGTAGCGACTCCTATAATTCACCCCTCCACTTT	CATSSDSYNSPLHF
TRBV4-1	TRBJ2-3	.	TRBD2	TGCGCCAGCAGCCAAGATTCACGGGGGGGCGGCACAGATACGCAGTATTTT	CASSQDSRGGGTDTQYF
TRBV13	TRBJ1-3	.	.	TGTGCCAGCAGCTTAGGGAGATACACCATATATTTT	CASSLGRYTIYF
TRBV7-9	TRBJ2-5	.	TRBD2	TGTGCCAGCAGCTTAGTGGAGACTAGCGGAGAGACCCAGTACTTC	CASSLVETSGETQYF
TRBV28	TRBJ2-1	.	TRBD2	TGTGCCAGCAGTATTACCGGGACTAGCGGATACAATGAGCAGTTCTTC	CASSITGTSGYNEQFF
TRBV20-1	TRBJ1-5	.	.	TGCAGTGCTAGTGGGGGGGAGAGGTTAAGGAGCAATCAGCCCCAGCATTTT	CSASGGERLRSNQPQHF
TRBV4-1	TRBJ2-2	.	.	TGCGCCAGCAGCCAGCGTATCCGGGAAAACACCGGGGAGCTGTTTTTT	CASSQRIRENTGELFF
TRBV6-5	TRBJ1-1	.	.	TGTGCCAGCAGTTACTCGACGAGGATGAACACTGAAGCTTTCTTT	CASSYSTRMNTEAFF
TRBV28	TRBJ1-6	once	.	TGTGCCAGCAGTCCGCTCGACAGTAATTCACCCCTCCACTTT	CASSPLDSNSPLHF
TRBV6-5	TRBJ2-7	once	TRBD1	TGTGCCAGCAGTTACGGGGCAGGGGGCTGGACCTACGAGCAGTACTTC	CASSYGAGGWTYEQYF